The 20 T cell receptor beta chains listed next were all sequenced from one sample in a study of shared clonotypes between healthy human individuals. TCRdb's table, derived via immunoSEQ multiplex PCR, lists solely in-frame clones and lacks some. The table has roughly 2.2 million clones, over 85% seen once. Material: naive CD4+ T cells from PBMCs. Specified subset: CD45RA+ positively selected. These receptor sequences come from a man aged 18 to 30 in good health. Some clones in this sample may be carry-over from other donors' samples.

The V and J genes are TRBV7-8 and TRBJ1-5; 10 nucleotides agree with TRBD1. Trimming cost V 2 bases and J 0 bases; bases outside gene matches: 7. The CDR3 spans 18 residues. Germline V lookup: CDR1 SGHVS, CDR2 FQNEAQ. Written as DNA, the CDR3 is TGTGCCAGCAGCTTAAGAGACAGGGGGCCCTATAGCAATCAGCCCCAGCATTTT. Protein product: CASSLRDRGPYSNQPQHF. The full variable domain, completed using reference TRBV7-8 and TRBJ1-5, is GAGVSQSPRYKVAKRGQDVALRCDPISGHVSLFWYQQALGQGPEFLTYFQNEAQLDKSGLPSDRFFAERPEGSVSTLKIQRTQQEDSAVYLCASSLRDRGPYSNQPQHFGDGTRLSIL.

The chain recombines TRBV19 with TRBJ2-7; no firm D call. The ends were cut back, 7 bases at V and 0 bases at J, with 13 bases in the middle. Per the germline V gene, CDR1 is LNHDA and CDR2 is SQIVND (reference sequence). The CDR3 runs to 14 residues. The CDR3 region has the DNA TGTGCCAGTACGTTCAGTGCTACCTCCTACGAGCAGTACTTC. It translates to CASTFSATSYEQYF. Full variable domain (rest looked up from reference TRBV19 and TRBJ2-7): DGGITQSPKYLFRKEGQNVTLSCEQNLNHDAMYWYRQDPGQGLRLIYYSQIVNDFQKGDIAEGYSVSREKKESFPLTVTSAQKNPTAFYLCASTFSATSYEQYFGPGTRLTVT.

The chain links TRBV29-1 to TRBJ2-1, with D possibly matching TRBD2 (6 bases). Trimming took off 7 bases at V and 4 bases at J, with 14 bases between the two ends. Germline assignment: CDR1 SQVTM and CDR2 ANQGSEA. The CDR3 sequence is 13 residues long. Here the CDR3 reads CSGGTYGYNEQFF. The CDR3 DNA reads TGCAGCGGTGGGACTTATGGGTACAATGAGCAGTTCTTC.

V gene TRBV6-1 combines with J gene TRBJ1-1, with a weak D call TRBD1 (6 bases). The V end was cut by 8 bases, the J end by 3 bases, with 10 bases between. Germline CDR1 is MNHNS and CDR2 is SASEGT. The CDR3 spans 12 residues. Written as DNA, the CDR3 is TGTGCCAGCGGACGGGGGCACACTGAAGCTTTCTTT. Protein product: CASGRGHTEAFF.

The chain employs TRBV20-1 and TRBJ2-3; D remains unclear. From germline, CDR1 is DFQATT and CDR2 SNEGSKA (reference sequence). The V end was cut by 3 bases, the J end by 7 bases, with 8 bases between. The CDR3 totals 11 residues. This CDR3 is CSASEMNTQYF. CDR3 in DNA: TGCAGTGCTAGCGAGATGAATACGCAGTATTTT.

Concerning this clone itself: Sequence at one end of the junction differs from germline and may be a read error. This rearrangement joins TRBV6-6 to TRBJ1-2, with a possible D match to TRBD1 (6 bases). The CDR3 consists of 12 residues. Germline CDR1 is MNHNY and CDR2 is SVGAGI (reference sequence). The CDR3 here is CASSYSRGGGAF. The CDR3 nucleotides read TGTGCCAGCAGTTACTCGAGGGGAGGGGGAGCCTTC.

The genes are TRBV19 and TRBJ2-1; 10 positions match TRBD2. The CDR3 sequence is 15 residues long. CDR1 and CDR2 (germline): LNHDA, SQIVND (reference sequence). J was trimmed by 8 bases and V by 6 bases; bases with no gene match: 10. Here the CDR3 reads CASRGKAGGPYEQFF. The CDR3 DNA reads as TGTGCCAGTAGGGGAAAAGCGGGAGGGCCCTATGAGCAGTTCTTC.

The V gene is TRBV4-1, the J gene TRBJ1-2; D is possibly TRBD1 (5 bases). This CDR3 contains 16 residues. Germline V gene sequence: CDR1 MGHRA, CDR2 YSYEKL. Deletions cut 3 bases from V and 8 bases from J, with 22 bases between. CDR3 residues: CASSQDPGRRGLGYTF. The CDR3 nucleotides are TGCGCCAGCAGCCAGGACCCTGGCCGCCGGGGACTAGGCTACACCTTC.

J is TRBJ2-6 and V is TRBV6-5; D is possibly TRBD1 or TRBD2 (5 bases each). The CDR3 extends over 16 amino acids. Germline CDR1 and CDR2: MNHEY and SVGAGI. Trimming left V 4 bases short and J 2 bases short, with 12 bases between. CDR3 sequence reads: CASSSSGRTGANVLTF. The CDR3 nucleotides are TGTGCCAGCAGTTCATCAGGGAGAACTGGGGCCAACGTCCTGACTTTC.

The gene calls are TRBV10-1 and TRBJ2-2, with D tentatively TRBD1 (5 bases). The CDR3 is 14 amino acids. V shed 4 bases and J shed 1 base, with 7 bases lying between them. Germline V CDR1 and CDR2: WNHNN, SYGVQD (reference sequence). In nucleotides, the CDR3 is TGCGCCAGCAGTGCAACAGGGAACACCGGGGAGCTGTTTTTT. This gives the protein CASSATGNTGELFF.

The CDR3 DNA sequence: TGTGCCAGCAGCTTAACAGGGTTAGAGCAGTTCTTC. Its protein is CASSLTGLEQFF. V is TRBV7-3 and J is TRBJ2-1; D not resolved. V lost 0 bases and J lost 10, with 7 bases in between. Germline V lookup: CDR1 SGHTA, CDR2 FQGTGA. This CDR3 comprises 12 residues.

The chain has TRBV28 and TRBJ2-5; D not resolved. The V gene's germline CDR1 is MDHEN and CDR2 SYDVKM. The length of the CDR3 is 13 residues. With 5 bases removed from V and 3 bases from J, the gap between germline ends came to 10 bases. Here the CDR3 reads CASSMPGEETQYF. The CDR3 DNA is TGTGCCAGCAGTATGCCAGGAGAAGAGACCCAGTACTTC.

The chain combines TRBV2 with TRBJ1-1; unclear D gene. Trimming left V 4 bases short and J 8 bases short, with 14 bases between. Germline-derived CDR1 and CDR2 are SNHLY and FYNNEI. This CDR3 has 13 residues. The CDR3 reads CASSVQFPMEAFF. For the CDR3, the DNA is TGTGCCAGCAGTGTACAGTTCCCCATGGAAGCTTTCTTT. The entire variable domain, with the rest obtained from reference TRBV2 and TRBJ1-1, is as follows: EPEVTQTPSHQVTQMGQEVILRCVPISNHLYFYWYRQILGQKVEFLVSFYNNEISEKSEIFDDQFSVERPDGSNFTLKIRSTKLEDSAMYFCASSVQFPMEAFFGQGTRLTVV.

This clone was seen a single time. The CDR3 DNA is TGTGCCAGCAGTAGGACTAGCGGGAATGTCGCCGGGGAGCTGTTTTTT. It translates to CASSRTSGNVAGELFF. This rearrangement joins TRBV11-2 to TRBJ2-2, with TRBD2 identical over 12 bases. V trimming: 6 bases; J trimming: 6 bases; junction bases outside the gene matches: 8. Germline V gene data show CDR1 as SGHAT and CDR2 as FQNNGV. The CDR3 runs 16 residues.

The V gene is TRBV19, the J gene TRBJ1-1; no clear D. This CDR3 contains 14 residues. Germline lookup yields CDR1 LNHDA and CDR2 SQIVND (reference sequence). V lost 7 bases to trimming and J lost 0 bases, with 12 bases between them. The CDR3 loop is CASTSGPMNTEAFF. The CDR3 DNA reads as TGTGCCAGTACTTCAGGCCCCATGAACACTGAAGCTTTCTTT.

The CDR3 DNA reads as TGTGCCAGCAGCGCAACAGGGGGCCCTCACTCCTACGAGCAGTACTTC. It yields the protein CASSATGGPHSYEQYF. This chain uses TRBV7-3 with TRBJ2-7, with 9 bases identical to TRBD1. CDR3 length: 16 amino acids. The J segment lost 0 bases and the V segment lost 5 bases, leaving 8 bases of the junction unmatched. Germline CDR1 is SGHTA and CDR2 is FQGTGA. Full variable domain (rest looked up from reference TRBV7-3 and TRBJ2-7): GAGVSQTPSNKVTEKGKYVELRCDPISGHTALYWYRQSLGQGPEFLIYFQGTGAADDSGLPNDRFFAVRPEGSVSTLKIQRTERGDSAVYLCASSATGGPHSYEQYFGPGTRLTVT.

Concerning this clone: This same CDR3 is encoded by further DNA sequences in the sample. J is TRBJ2-2 and V is TRBV5-1; perhaps TRBD2 as D (6 bases). Trimming took off 3 bases at V and 6 bases at J, with 6 bases between the two ends. Germline CDR1 reads SGHRS; CDR2 reads YFSETQ. This CDR3 has 12 residues. This chain's CDR3 is CASSSGAGELFF. In DNA, the CDR3 is TGCGCCAGCAGCTCGGGGGCCGGGGAGCTGTTTTTT.

The genes are TRBV19 and TRBJ1-2; D is unresolved. V gave up 1 base and J gave up 3 bases, with 12 bases separating them. Germline V lookup: CDR1 LNHDA, CDR2 SQIVND (reference sequence). The CDR3 extends over 15 amino acids. Here the CDR3 DNA reads TGTGCCAGTAGTATAGTAGACGGTGGATACTATGGCTACACCTTC. It is translated as CASSIVDGGYYGYTF.

The chain has TRBV25-1 and TRBJ2-1, with D perhaps assigned TRBD1 or TRBD2 (7 bases each). V lost 3 bases and J 4 bases, leaving 13 bases between the germline ends. Germline CDR1 and CDR2: MGHDK and SYGVNS. The CDR3 consists of 15 residues. The CDR3 DNA reads as TGTGCCAGCAGTGAGGCCAGGGGGGGATACAATGAGCAGTTCTTC. The encoded protein is CASSEARGGYNEQFF.

This chain connects TRBV10-3 to TRBJ2-7; tentative D call: TRBD1 (5 bases). The CDR3 is 15 amino acids. Trimming removed 10 bases from V and 3 bases from J, with 22 bases in between. Germline loops: CDR1 ENHRY, CDR2 SYGVKD. The CDR3 loop reads CATWGGSGALYEQYF. Here the CDR3 DNA reads TGTGCCACGTGGGGCGGAAGTGGGGCACTCTACGAGCAGTACTTC.